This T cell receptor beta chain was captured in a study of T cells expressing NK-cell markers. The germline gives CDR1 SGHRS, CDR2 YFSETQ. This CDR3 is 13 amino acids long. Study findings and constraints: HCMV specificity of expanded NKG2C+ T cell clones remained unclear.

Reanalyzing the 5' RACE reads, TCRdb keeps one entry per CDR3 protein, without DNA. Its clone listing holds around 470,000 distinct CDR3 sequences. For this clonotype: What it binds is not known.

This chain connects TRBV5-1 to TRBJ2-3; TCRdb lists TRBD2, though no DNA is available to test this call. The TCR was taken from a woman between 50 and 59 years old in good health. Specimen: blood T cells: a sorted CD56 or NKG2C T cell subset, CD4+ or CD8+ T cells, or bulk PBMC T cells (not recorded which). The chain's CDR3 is CASSSNTPPQQYF. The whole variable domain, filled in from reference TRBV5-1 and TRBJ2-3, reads KAGVTQTPRYLIKTRGQQVTLSCSPISGHRSVSWYQQTPGQGLQFLFEYFSETQRNKGNFPGRFSGRQFSNSRSEMNVSTLELGDSALYLCASSSNTPPQQYFGPGTRLTVL.